This TCR beta chain was identified during a study of beta chain features in type 1 diabetes. General study findings and limits: Shortening that was moderate but significant affected the TCRB CDR3s of Type 1 diabetes patients in all four CD4+ subsets. When VDJ junctions were examined, type 1 diabetes patients showed fewer insertions and more deletions.

CDR3 length: 12 residues. Trimming cost V 8 bases and J 2 bases, with 9 bases left between them. The germline V gene encodes CDR1 SNHLY and CDR2 FYNNEI. Every isolated RNA sample was fully reverse transcribed, so sequencing captured expressed TCRB transcripts. Assay: immunoSEQ multiplex PCR; the TCRdb copy retains only in-frame clones and omits some. The sample has 500,000 to 850,000 clones; more than 13% are singletons. This clone has more than one count but fewer than ten. What it recognizes is unknown. Specimen: naive CD4+ T cells from blood. The receptor comes from a man aged 18 to 30 with type 1 diabetes. The chain couples TRBV2 to TRBJ2-5; D may be TRBD1 (6 bases). The CDR3 sequence is CASGTQQETQYF. CDR3 nucleotides: TGTGCCAGCGGGACACAACAAGAGACCCAGTACTTC.